Listed here are 9 T cell receptor beta chains from one sample, sequenced in a study of blood T cell repertoires in COVID-19. Produced via immunoSEQ multiplex PCR; TCRdb's table is partial and in-frame only. The table lists around 40,000 clones, roughly 85% of them singletons, with about an eighth in the top ten. Sample: peripheral blood. The receptors derive from a human donor in a cohort sampled during active COVID-19.

In nucleotides, the CDR3 is TGTGCCATCAGTGGATCGGGGGGACCAACCTACGAGCAGTACTTC. Translation gives CAISGSGGPTYEQYF. The chain combines TRBV10-3 with TRBJ2-7, with 7 bases that match TRBD2. The V gene's germline CDR1 is ENHRY and CDR2 SYGVKD. This CDR3 has 15 amino acids. The V and J ends lost 4 bases and 2 bases, in that order; junction bases with no gene match: 8.

The CDR3 DNA reads as TGTGCCAGCAGTGACTCGGGGACAGGGGGCGTCTATGGCTACACCTTC. Protein product: CASSDSGTGGVYGYTF. V is TRBV6-4 and J is TRBJ1-2; 12 nucleotides agree with TRBD1. The CDR3 has 16 residues. Trimming removed 0 bases from V and 4 bases from J; junction bases left unmatched: 3. Germline-derived CDR1 and CDR2 are MRHNA and SNTAGT.

V gene TRBV5-8 combines with J gene TRBJ2-2; no clear D gene. Germline V gene data show CDR1 as SGHTS and CDR2 as YDEGEE. V lost 4 bases to trimming and J lost 3 bases, with 10 bases between them. CDR3 length: 14 amino acids. The CDR3 nucleotides read TGTGCCAGCAGCGACGGGTCCTACACCGGGGAGCTGTTTTTT. It translates to CASSDGSYTGELFF.

The chain's CDR3 is CAAGGDNQPQHF. The DNA for the CDR3 is TGTGCCGCGGGGGGGGACAATCAGCCCCAGCATTTT. The rearrangement joins TRBV3-1 (or the pseudogene TRBV3-2) to TRBJ1-5, with a weak D call TRBD1 (5 bases). The CDR3 extends over 12 amino acids. V lost 11 bases to trimming and J lost 3 bases, with 11 bases between them. The V gene's germline CDR1 is LGHDT and CDR2 YNNKEL (reference sequence).

The chain is built from TRBV19 and TRBJ2-5; 10 nucleotides align to TRBD1. CDR3 length equals 15 residues. Germline values: CDR1 LNHDA, CDR2 SQIVND (reference sequence). V shed 6 bases, J shed 4 bases, and the junction held 8 bases outside the gene matches. CDR3 bases: TGTGCCAGTAGGACCGGGACAGGGGTATCAGAGACCCAGTACTTC. It yields the protein CASRTGTGVSETQYF.

The chain combines TRBV5-1 with TRBJ1-6, with D tentatively TRBD1 (5 bases). Germline CDR1 is SGHRS and CDR2 is YFSETQ. V gave up 4 bases and J gave up 0 bases, with 14 bases separating them. The CDR3 covers 17 residues. DNA for the CDR3: TGCGCCAGCAGCACAGACAGTCCGAGCTCCTATAATTCACCCCTCCACTTT. The encoded protein is CASSTDSPSSYNSPLHF. The complete variable domain, with remaining parts taken from reference TRBV5-1 and TRBJ1-6, reads KAGVTQTPRYLIKTRGQQVTLSCSPISGHRSVSWYQQTPGQGLQFLFEYFSETQRNKGNFPGRFSGRQFSNSRSEMNVSTLELGDSALYLCASSTDSPSSYNSPLHFGNGTRLTVT.

This chain connects TRBV12-3 or TRBV12-4 to TRBJ2-1; 14 bases agree with TRBD2. The CDR3 loop spans 13 amino acids. V was clipped by 10 bases and J by 10 bases; unmatched bases: 6. The DNA of the CDR3 is TGTGCCACCGGGACTAGCGGGGGTGTAGAGCAGTTCTTC. Its translation is CATGTSGGVEQFF.

V gene TRBV10-1 combines with J gene TRBJ2-7; 7 nucleotides align to TRBD1. V trimming: 0 bases; J trimming: 4 bases; junction bases outside the gene matches: 0. The CDR3 totals 13 residues. Per germline, CDR1 WNHNN and CDR2 SYGVQD (reference sequence). CDR3 amino acids: CASSESTGYEQYF. CDR3 sequence (DNA): TGCGCCAGCAGTGAGTCGACAGGGTACGAGCAGTACTTC.

This clone occurred a few times. The chain combines TRBV7-2 with TRBJ2-1; maybe TRBD1 (6 bases). The CDR3 sequence is 11 residues long. The germline V gene encodes CDR1 SGHTA and CDR2 FQGNSA. The V end was cut by 6 bases, the J end by 10 bases, with 10 bases between. The CDR3 DNA is TGTGCCAGCAGACTTAGGGGGGAGCAGTTCTTC. Translated, it gives CASRLRGEQFF.